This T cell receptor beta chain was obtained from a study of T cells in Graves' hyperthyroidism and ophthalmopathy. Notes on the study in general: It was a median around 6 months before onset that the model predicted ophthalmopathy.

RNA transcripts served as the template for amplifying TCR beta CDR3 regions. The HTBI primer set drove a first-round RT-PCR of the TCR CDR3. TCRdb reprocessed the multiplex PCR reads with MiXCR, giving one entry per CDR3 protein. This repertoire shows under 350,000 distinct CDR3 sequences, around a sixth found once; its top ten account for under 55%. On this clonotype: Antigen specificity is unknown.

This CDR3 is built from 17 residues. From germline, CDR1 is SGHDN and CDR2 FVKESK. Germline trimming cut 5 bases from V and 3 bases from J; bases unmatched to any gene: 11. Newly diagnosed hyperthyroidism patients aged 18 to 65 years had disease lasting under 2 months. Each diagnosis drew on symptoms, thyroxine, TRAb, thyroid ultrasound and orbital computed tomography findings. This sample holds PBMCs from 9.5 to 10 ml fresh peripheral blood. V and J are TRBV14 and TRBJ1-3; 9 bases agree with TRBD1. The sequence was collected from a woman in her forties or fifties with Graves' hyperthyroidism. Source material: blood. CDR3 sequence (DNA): TGTGCCAGCAGCTTCCGGGACAGGGTTACGTGTGGAAACACCATATATTTT. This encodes CASSFRDRVTCGNTIYF.